This TCR beta chain is from a study of blood T cell repertoires in COVID-19. The overall study: The study drew acute and convalescent COVID-19 samples from the United States, Italy and Spain.

V lost 5 bases and J lost 12; bases outside the gene matches: 20. In germline, CDR1 is SGHRS, CDR2 YFSETQ. This CDR3 is 16 amino acids long. In this sample, this clone turned up once. As handled by the study authors: The assay estimated nucleated cells by amplifying reference gene primers. Some clones are missing from TCRdb's copy, which holds only in-frame ones; the method was immunoSEQ multiplex PCR. V, J and clone size derive from that table, while D and trimming were established from the DNA sequence. This table holds approximately 230,000 clones, about 86% found once. This clonotype was sampled from an older man with acute or convalescent COVID-19. The sample comprised peripheral blood. The chain combines TRBV5-1 with TRBJ2-1, with 7 bases matching TRBD2. The CDR3 nucleotides are TGCGCCAGCAGACCCCAGACTAGCTTATCCCAATCTTGGCAGTTCTTC. Amino acids: CASRPQTSLSQSWQFF.